This T cell receptor beta chain was identified during a study of lymphopenia after photon versus proton radiotherapy. Produced via immunoSEQ multiplex PCR; TCRdb's table is partial and in-frame only. The sample holds 150,000 or so clones; approximately 91% are singletons and the top ten take approximately 4.7%. This TCR was recovered from a man aged 50 to 59 with gastric cancer. Source: peripheral blood, taken from a patient treated with photon-based radiotherapy.

The CDR3 DNA is TGTGCCAGTAGTCGCTTAGCGGGTAGCACAGATACGCAGTATTTT. This sequence encodes CASSRLAGSTDTQYF. The V call is TRBV19, the J call TRBJ2-3, with 7 bases that match TRBD2. The germline CDR1 and CDR2 sequences are LNHDA and SQIVND (reference sequence). V lost 5 bases, J lost 0 bases, and 5 bases stayed unmatched. This CDR3 is 15 amino acids long.